This T cell receptor (beta chain) was identified in a study of metastatic and nonmetastatic thyroid tumors. Study details: Samples came from malignant and benign thyroid patients, and repertoires were compared across blood and tumor or nodule tissue.

In the original processing: The study built a papillary thyroid cancer distant-metastasis classifier from CDR3 differences across clinicopathological groups. TCRdb re-analyzed the PCR reads using MiXCR. TCRdb, rather than the study authors, made the V and J calls. Here the sample spans 55,000 or so clones, about 15% being singletons. V gave up 6 bases and J gave up 2 bases, with 13 bases separating them. Germline CDR1 reads MDHEN; CDR2 reads SYDVKM. The CDR3 runs 15 residues. This clone has at least ten counts. Patients were all untreated before their thyroid surgery. V and J are TRBV28 and TRBJ1-4; the D is unclear. Sequencing was performed on blood. The origin of this receptor is a female donor with papillary thyroid cancer or a benign thyroid nodule (not recorded which). Some clones in this sample may be carry-over from other donors' samples. The CDR3 protein is CASRYRGKTNEKLFF. The CDR3 nucleotides read TGTGCCAGCAGGTATCGAGGGAAGACTAATGAAAAACTGTTTTTT.